The present entry profiles one T cell receptor (beta chain) with its context. It has no known antigen specificity. This specimen comes from a study of cytomegalovirus exposure and HLA in healthy donors (dated by TCRdb to the late 2010s). Looking at the study overall: According to an earlier analysis of 587 of the donors, about 179 million T cells yielded roughly 100 million unique TCR beta sequences and about 300 Gb of sequence data. An early release covering 500 to 750 HLA-typed donors comprised approximately 300 gigabases of sequencing data and about 90 million unique TCR sequences. Of the approximately 370 genotyped donors, 65% to 90% were placed in the genetic ancestry cluster associated with self-reported Caucasian donors. The study aimed to test whether cataloging public T cell receptors could reveal signatures of past pathogen exposure. The study used immunosequencing to profile the T cell repertoires of more than 650 subjects and linked those repertoires to cytomegalovirus serostatus. Along with the approximately 700-subject first cohort, a separate validation cohort of more than 90 different subjects was used. The study combined high-throughput TCR immunosequencing, statistical association of individual TCRs with disease status, and machine learning to predict cytomegalovirus infection status. A later analysis re-examined previously published TCR beta repertoires from 500 to 700 donors and added high-resolution HLA genotyping to investigate patterns of TCR occurrence. Rather than drawing on any new phenotypic data, the later analysis identified candidate immune exposures from TCR beta sequences and the way those sequences occurred across donors. In an earlier analysis of roughly 600 of the donors, high-throughput TCR beta sequencing was used to judge whether each TCR beta V gene segment behaved as functional or pseudogenic. Donor age, sex, ethnicity and CMV serostatus were compiled alongside the repertoire data. Genome-wide SNP genotypes for about 55% of the roughly 670 donors were used in a later genetic analysis, which treated that subset as a discovery cohort. Every discovery cohort repertoire had been produced on one sequencing platform. Both class I and class II loci were covered by HLA typing, at four-digit resolution. The number of donors typed differed by locus, with roughly 620-640 for A, B, C, DRB1 and DQB1, 522 for DQA1, approximately 580 for DPA1, and approximately 470 for DPB1. Five DR-DQ haplotypes were treated as single units for association and clustering because of strong linkage in the cohort. On average, over 200,000 unique TCR beta nucleotide sequences were sequenced per donor among about 400 genotyped donors of the cohort, with around 19% of those sequences being non-productive.

The CDR3, from cysteine to phenylalanine, totals 14 residues. Just CDR3 DNA is preserved here, 42 bases in frame from base 1. The germline V gene (reference sequence) sets CDR1 to GTSNPN and CDR2 to SVGIG. Trimming accounts for 5 bases at V and 6 bases at J, while the number of junction bases matched to no gene is 11. The library was made by the immunoSEQ multiplex PCR assay. For the multiplex PCR, a mixture combining 60 forward primers for TCR Vbeta segments and 13 reverse primers for TCR Jbeta segments was used. A multiplex PCR assay on genomic DNA amplified the CDR3 region of rearranged TCR beta genes. Amplified TCR beta libraries were sequenced as 87-base-pair reads on the Illumina HiSeq System. For the original study's pipeline: In a later analysis, some 80 million unique TCR beta chains were counted across the 666 repertoires, and approximately 9.9 million of these chains were shared by at least two donors. A nearest-neighbor algorithm error-corrected the raw reads and collapsed the reads into unique sequences, merging closely related sequences to remove PCR and sequencing errors. CDR3 sequences were aligned to IMGT reference sequences to assign V, D and J gene segments. For a sequence to be retained, at least a six-nucleotide match to both a V gene segment and a J gene segment was required. Rearrangements were called productive when the CDR3 lacked stop codons and stayed in frame with V and J; all others were non-productive. CDR3 was defined according to IMGT convention as the region running from the second conserved V-encoded cysteine to the conserved J-encoded phenylalanine. Sequences without an unambiguous match to a single V gene segment were excluded from the earlier analysis of over 500 of the donors. An earlier analysis of almost 600 of the donors classified V segments as functional when productive rearrangements were above 56.7% and as segregating when the standard deviation between donors was above 5%. A statistical classification framework was built for diagnosing cytomegalovirus status from the catalog of TCR beta chain sequences. In a later analysis, V and J genes were assigned by comparing TCR nucleotide sequences against IMGT/GENE-DB human TR gene sequences. A later analysis assigned CDR3 sequences and most-parsimonious VDJ recombination scenarios with the TCRdist pipeline. In a later analysis, every TCR beta chain was defined by the combination of its CDR3 amino acid sequence and its V-gene family, and reads without a unique V-gene family were dropped. As a way to deal with suspected cross-contamination and a sequencing artifact, a later analysis dropped 640 or so nucleotide sequences that were highly shared and had low generation probability. In a later analysis, a clonal expansion index was calculated for each public chain from normalized within-repertoire ranks of inferred template counts. A later analysis computed generation probabilities with a VDJ recombination model fitted to out-of-frame rearrangements, and checked the results against IGoR. In a later analysis, hypergeometric tests were used to score TCR-TCR, TCR-HLA and TCR-CMV co-occurrence, with a repertoire-size bias correction applied to TCR pairs. False discovery rates were estimated in a later analysis by permuting HLA or CMV assignments 20 times. In a later analysis, co-occurring TCRs were grouped with DBSCAN, and TCRdist sequence similarity was added when clustering was performed within HLA-allele-positive subsets. For co-occurrence clustering, repertoires with fewer than 30,000 or more than 120,000 public chains were excluded, along with about five repertoires with anomalous nucleotide sharing. TCRdb holds this immuneACCESS table with in-frame rearrangements only. Some clones are missing; in checked studies, unresolved V genes explain under half, and the rest has no known cause. The V and J calls and clone size come from that table; D and trimming were worked out from the DNA. The sample has 40,000 to 65,000 clones on record. In total, the top ten clones hold roughly a quarter of the sample.

The investigation overall reported the following: Some IMGT-functional V segments, including TRBV6-2 and TRBV6-3, could not be distinguished by the 87-base-pair reads and were therefore excluded. In a later genetic analysis, a missense DCLRE1C variant was associated with V-gene and J-gene trimming of TCR beta chains, and the association was replicated in an independent cohort. The earlier analysis of 587 of the donors excluded 15 to 20 rarely observed V segments, including chromosome 9 orphons, because counts were too low. Immune exposure information for the cohort was limited to CMV serostatus. A later analysis found that TCR association rates varied across HLA loci, with DRB1 alleles showing the most associated TCRs and HLA-C alleles the fewest. While some public TCRs were present in many individuals, most TCR sequences turned up only very rarely across donors. In an earlier analysis of 587 of the donors, most TCR beta V segments appeared in productive rearrangements about 87% or about 30% of the time, broadly matching IMGT annotations. Linkage disequilibrium might explain the correlated functional status among segregating V segments, but an unknown experimental factor could not be ruled out. Only TCR beta chains were sequenced in this cohort, and the absence of alpha or paired-chain data limited detectable features. In a later analysis, most CMV-associated TCR beta chains were found to appear HLA-restricted, with HLA associations seemingly driven largely by CMV exposure. A group of highly shared sequence variants was considered likely to be a technical artifact of the sequencing pipeline. At a false discovery rate of 0.05, a later analysis linked under 20,000 TCR beta sequences to specific HLA alleles. When HLA alleles, especially DR and DQ, strongly co-occurred, attributing TCR associations to individual alleles was difficult. The study gave a list of 150 to 200 TCR beta chains associated with cytomegalovirus. The classifier was reported to diagnose cytomegalovirus status with high specificity and sensitivity in both the original cohort and the validation cohort. In a later analysis, HLA-associated TCR beta chains were found to be more clonally expanded and to have lower generation probabilities than equally common non-associated chains. A further reported finding was that TCR beta sequences accurately predicted the HLA-A and HLA-B alleles for most subjects in the first cohort. In vitro tests confirmed that a few of the cytomegalovirus-associated TCR beta chains recognize cytomegalovirus antigens. Because HLA typing was unavailable for some donors at each locus, only the typed subset was used in association tests. Presence/absence analyses assumed roughly uniform sequencing depth across donors, an assumption that may not hold. Compared with the approximately 670-donor mean, donors in an Asian-associated ancestry cluster had fewer N-insertions in productive TCRs, according to a later genetic analysis. In a later analysis, several top co-occurrence clusters were reported to appear linked to parvovirus B19, influenza, CMV and Epstein-Barr virus. The authors suggested that the approach could potentially be generalized to other disease states and immunological phenotypes.

In total, roughly 710 healthy bone marrow donors made up the cohort. All cohort members were sampled while nominally healthy, although unrecorded immune exposures were likely present. The donor tested CMV seropositive, placing the donor among the approximately 290 seropositive members of the cohort. A peripheral blood sample was collected from each donor, and TCR beta sequencing was performed on peripheral blood mononuclear cells. The Qiagen DNeasy Blood Extraction Kit was used to extract genomic DNA from the blood cell samples. The rearrangement combines TRBV30 with TRBJ2-3, with 7 bases in between that match TRBD2. The sequence was obtained from a middle-aged man in good health and CMV-seropositive. Sample: PBMCs. The DNA reads as follows: TGTGCCTGGGGTCGGGAGGACTCGAAGGATACGCAGTATTTT. Protein translation: CAWGREDSKDTQYF.